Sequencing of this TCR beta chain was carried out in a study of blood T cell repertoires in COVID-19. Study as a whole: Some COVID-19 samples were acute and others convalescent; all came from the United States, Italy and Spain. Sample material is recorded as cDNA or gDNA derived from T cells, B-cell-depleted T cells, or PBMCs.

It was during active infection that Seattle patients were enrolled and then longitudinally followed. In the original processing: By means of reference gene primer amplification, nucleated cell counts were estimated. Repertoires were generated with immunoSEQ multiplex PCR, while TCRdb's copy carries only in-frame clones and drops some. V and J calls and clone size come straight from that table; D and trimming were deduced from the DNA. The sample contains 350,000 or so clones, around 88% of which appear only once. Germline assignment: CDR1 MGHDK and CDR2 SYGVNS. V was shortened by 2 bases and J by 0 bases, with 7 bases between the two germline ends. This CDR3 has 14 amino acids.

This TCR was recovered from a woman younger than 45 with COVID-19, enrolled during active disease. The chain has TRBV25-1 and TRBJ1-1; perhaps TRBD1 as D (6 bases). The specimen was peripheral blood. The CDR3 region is CASSEGGMNTEAFF. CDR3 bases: TGTGCCAGCAGTGAAGGGGGCATGAACACTGAAGCTTTCTTT.